The 23 T cell receptor beta chains below come from one sample, sequenced in a study of blood T cell repertoires in COVID-19. Data came from immunoSEQ multiplex PCR; TCRdb stores just in-frame clones and leaves some out. In the table there are about 120,000 clones, roughly 87% of which are singletons. Sequencing was carried out using peripheral blood. These receptors came from a man older than 75 with acute or convalescent COVID-19.

The gene calls are TRBV18 and TRBJ1-1, with 11 bases that match TRBD1. The germline V gene encodes CDR1 KGHSH and CDR2 LQKENI. The CDR3 is made up of 17 amino acids. V lost 1 base to trimming and J lost 0 bases; unmatched junction nucleotides: 4. For the CDR3, the DNA is TGTGCCAGCTCACCACAGGACAGGGGGCTTCTGAACACTGAAGCTTTCTTT. Translation: CASSPQDRGLLNTEAFF.

The chain combines TRBV4-2 with TRBJ2-1; 10 bases agree with TRBD2. V shed 0 bases and J 0 bases; nucleotides not matched to a gene: 11. The CDR3 sequence is 20 residues long. CDR1 is LGHNA and CDR2 is YNFKEQ in the germline V gene. CDR3 region: CASSQERASGSRVSYNEQFF. CDR3 DNA sequence: TGTGCCAGCAGCCAAGAGCGGGCTAGCGGGAGTAGGGTCTCCTACAATGAGCAGTTCTTC.

This rearrangement joins TRBV5-1 to TRBJ2-3, with 7 bases matching TRBD2. There are 16 residues in the CDR3. Germline CDR1 reads SGHRS; CDR2 reads YFSETQ. V was pared by 2 bases and J by 2 bases, with 8 bases of the junction left unmatched. The CDR3 region is CASSFRLAGDTDTQYF. CDR3 DNA sequence: TGCGCCAGCAGCTTCCGACTAGCTGGCGACACAGATACGCAGTATTTT.

The chain joins TRBV29-1 to TRBJ2-1; 8 bases line up with TRBD1. This CDR3 contains 14 residues. In germline, CDR1 is SQVTM, CDR2 ANQGSEA. V lost 4 bases, J lost 5 bases, and 7 bases stayed unmatched. The CDR3 DNA sequence: TGCAGCGTTGGCCGGCTGGACAGGGACAATGAGCAGTTCTTC. This encodes CSVGRLDRDNEQFF.

This clone was observed a few times. This chain links TRBV10-3 with TRBJ2-1; the D gene is possibly TRBD2 (5 bases). Germline loops: CDR1 ENHRY, CDR2 SYGVKD. The CDR3 runs 16 residues. Trimming removed 4 bases from V and 1 base from J, with 14 bases in between. CDR3 nucleotides: TGTGCCATCAGTGCGGATGCTGGGAGTTCCTACAATGAGCAGTTCTTC. Its protein is CAISADAGSSYNEQFF.

This clone has a single count. J is TRBJ1-6 and V is TRBV27; D perhaps matches TRBD1 (6 bases). V lost 6 bases, J lost 12 bases, and 15 bases lay in between. Germline V gives CDR1 MNHEY, CDR2 SMNVEV (reference sequence). There are 13 residues in the CDR3. The CDR3 DNA is TGTGCCAGCAGGAGACAGGAGATGGGACCCCTCCACTTT. It is translated as CASRRQEMGPLHF.

V gene TRBV6-4 combines with J gene TRBJ1-3; 10 nucleotides align to TRBD1. The V segment lost 6 bases and the J segment 4 bases; nucleotides outside the gene matches: 9. The CDR3 is 16 amino acids. The germline gives CDR1 MRHNA, CDR2 SNTAGT. The CDR3 is CASRALGQGGGNTIYF. The CDR3 DNA reads TGTGCCAGCAGAGCACTCGGACAGGGGGGAGGAAACACCATATATTTT.

This chain connects TRBV21-1 to TRBJ1-5. TRBV21-1 represents a pseudogene. The CDR3 has 16 amino acids. CDR3: CASSKDSTPRNQPQHF. The CDR3 DNA reads as TGTGCCAGCAGCAAGGACTCGACACCCCGCAATCAGCCCCAGCATTTT.

The table lists this clone with a few counts. The CDR3: CASSLADNYGYTF. The CDR3 bases are TGTGCCAGCAGTTTGGCGGATAACTATGGCTACACCTTC. The chain links TRBV12-3 or TRBV12-4 to TRBJ1-2; no definite D call. V was cut by 3 bases and J by 1 base, with 6 bases left in between. There are 13 residues in the CDR3.

This clone appeared a few times. J is TRBJ2-7 and V is TRBV18; 11 bases are shared with TRBD1. The junction had 2 bases not matched to a gene; V was cut back by 4 bases and J by 3 bases. The germline V gene encodes CDR1 KGHSH and CDR2 LQKENI. The CDR3 contains 14 residues. CDR3 in DNA: TGTGCCAGCTCACAGGGACAGGGGGACTACGAGCAGTACTTC. This translates into CASSQGQGDYEQYF.

The chain has TRBV5-1 and TRBJ2-2, with 8 bases identical to TRBD1. The V segment lost 4 bases and the J segment 0 bases; nucleotides outside the gene matches: 2. Germline assignment: CDR1 SGHRS and CDR2 YFSETQ. There are 15 residues in the CDR3. CDR3 region: CASSGGQANTGELFF. CDR3 bases: TGCGCCAGCAGCGGGGGACAGGCGAACACCGGGGAGCTGTTTTTT.

The chain has TRBV6-1 and TRBJ1-4; D uncertain. Trimming took 2 bases from V and 0 from J, leaving 10 bases between them. Germline lookup yields CDR1 MNHNS and CDR2 SASEGT. The CDR3 sequence is 16 residues long. Here the CDR3 DNA reads TGTGCCAGCAGTGAACAGGCCGCTACAACTAATGAAAAACTGTTTTTT. Its protein is CASSEQAATTNEKLFF.

In this sample, this clone turned up a few times. This chain links TRBV12-3 or TRBV12-4 with TRBJ1-1; maybe TRBD1 (6 bases). Deletions cut 8 bases from V and 0 bases from J, with 10 bases between. This CDR3 is built from 13 residues. The CDR3 protein is CASSRGMNTEAFF. The CDR3 DNA follows: TGTGCCAGCTCCAGGGGTATGAACACTGAAGCTTTCTTT.

This clone appeared once. The CDR3 is CASSLGRKLATGDTQYF. CDR3 nucleotide sequence: TGCGCCAGCAGCTTGGGCCGAAAACTAGCAACCGGGGATACGCAGTATTTT. This chain joins TRBV5-1 and TRBJ2-3, with D perhaps matching TRBD2 (6 bases). The ends were cut back, 0 bases at V and 6 bases at J, with 20 bases in the middle. The germline V gene encodes CDR1 SGHRS and CDR2 YFSETQ. The CDR3 covers 17 residues. Full variable domain (missing parts from reference TRBV5-1 and TRBJ2-3): KAGVTQTPRYLIKTRGQQVTLSCSPISGHRSVSWYQQTPGQGLQFLFEYFSETQRNKGNFPGRFSGRQFSNSRSEMNVSTLELGDSALYLCASSLGRKLATGDTQYFGPGTRLTVL.

The rearrangement uses TRBV29-1 and TRBJ2-7; tentatively, D is TRBD2 (6 bases). The V gene lost 5 bases and the J gene lost 7 bases, with 12 bases spanning the gap. Germline CDR1 SQVTM, CDR2 ANQGSEA. The CDR3 length is 11 residues. The CDR3 DNA reads TGCAGCGTTTTGTGGGGGAGGGAGCAGTACTTC. Protein: CSVLWGREQYF.

This clone was seen a few times. The genes are TRBV11-2 and TRBJ1-3; no firm D call. V was shortened by 4 bases and J by 0 bases, with 13 bases between the two germline ends. CDR1 and CDR2 (germline): SGHAT, FQNNGV. The CDR3 contains 16 residues. CDR3 DNA: TGTGCCAGCAGCTCCCAGACTCTGAGCTCTGGAAACACCATATATTTT. Translation: CASSSQTLSSGNTIYF.

The chain carries TRBV6-5 and TRBJ1-5; D may be TRBD1 (5 bases). The CDR3 is 14 residues long. Germline V gene sequence: CDR1 MNHEY, CDR2 SVGAGI. Trimming took off 5 bases at V and 1 base at J, with 9 bases between the two ends. The CDR3 nucleotides read TGTGCCAGCAGTCAGGGCGTAAGCAATCAGCCCCAGCATTTT. Protein: CASSQGVSNQPQHF.

The chain couples TRBV18 to TRBJ1-2, with 7 bases identical to TRBD1. Trimming cost V 5 bases and J 2 bases; bases outside gene matches: 5. The CDR3 totals 14 residues. The germline V gene encodes CDR1 KGHSH and CDR2 LQKENI. The CDR3 DNA follows: TGTGCCAGCTCATCGACAGGGAAAAACTATGGCTACACCTTC. This translates into CASSSTGKNYGYTF.

The gene calls are TRBV2 and TRBJ1-4, with 7 positions matching TRBD1. The germline V gene encodes CDR1 SNHLY and CDR2 FYNNEI. This CDR3 is built from 15 residues. J was trimmed by 1 base and V by 4 bases; bases with no gene match: 3. The CDR3 protein is CASSGNRGTNEKLFF. The CDR3, as DNA: TGTGCCAGCAGTGGCAACAGGGGAACTAATGAAAAACTGTTTTTT.

This chain uses TRBV5-1 with TRBJ2-3; possibly TRBD2 for D (7 bases). This CDR3 spans 14 amino acids. Germline V gives CDR1 SGHRS, CDR2 YFSETQ. Trimming took 1 base from V and 4 from J, leaving 10 bases between them. CDR3 sequence: CASSLWGGPDTQYF. The CDR3 DNA sequence: TGCGCCAGCAGCTTGTGGGGGGGCCCAGATACGCAGTATTTT.

The chain couples TRBV27 to TRBJ1-2, with D possibly being TRBD1 (5 bases). V shed 2 bases and J shed 0 bases, with 10 bases lying between them. This CDR3 has 15 residues. Germline V gives CDR1 MNHEY, CDR2 SMNVEV (reference sequence). The CDR3 DNA reads TGTGCCAGCAGTTTAACCCAGGGAACTAACTATGGCTACACCTTC. Translation: CASSLTQGTNYGYTF.

The chain recombines TRBV5-4 with TRBJ1-1; TRBD1 agrees at 7 bases. With V trimmed by 4 bases and J by 1 base, 22 bases remained unmatched. Germline V CDR1 and CDR2: SGHNT, YYREEE (reference sequence). The CDR3 runs 20 residues. In nucleotides, the CDR3 is TGTGCCAGCAGCCCAATTACAGGGGTTACGTTCGGAACTACGAACACTGAAGCTTTCTTT. Translated, it gives CASSPITGVTFGTTNTEAFF.

This clone was seen a few times. The chain couples TRBV5-1 to TRBJ2-3; TRBD2 matches 9 bases. Trimming took 5 bases from V and 4 from J; bases not matched to a gene: 5. The CDR3 length is 14 residues. Germline CDR1 is SGHRS and CDR2 is YFSETQ. CDR3 nucleotide sequence: TGCGCCAGCAGGTGGCGGGGGGGCCCAGATACGCAGTATTTT. It encodes CASRWRGGPDTQYF.